This T cell receptor (beta chain) was profiled in a study of vaccination and CD4 T cells after COVID-19. In the study overall: Controls had a CEFX pool, an HIV-1 Nef pool, or no peptide added.

Cultured CD4+ T cell DNA was sequenced using the Oncomine TCR Beta short-read assay. Genomic DNA extraction was carried out from cultured CD4+ T cells. One entry per CDR3 protein, called by TCRdb with MiXCR from the PCR reads. This repertoire shows fewer than 20,000 distinct CDR3 sequences, roughly 51% found once; its top ten account for 7.5% to 9%. As for treatment: approximately 9-day PBMC culture with coronavirus spike peptide pools or control peptides (ViraFEST assay). Peptide-pool expansion of antigen-specific T cells preceded TCR sequencing in ViraFEST. A remark on this clonotype: Its antigen is unidentified.

General study findings and limits: Analysis of convalescent patients found that 304 of 307 vaccine-specific clones were spike mono-reactive.

The germline V gene has CDR1 SGHRS and CDR2 YFSETQ. Unmatched junction bases numbered 4, after V lost 1 base and J lost 4 bases. The CDR3 length is 15 residues. The receptor was isolated from a human donor who had recovered from COVID-19. Sequenced material: CD4+ T cells from blood, cultured in vitro. V and J are TRBV5-1 and TRBJ2-1; 8 nucleotides align to TRBD2. This chain's CDR3 is CASSLSGGPYNEQFF. In nucleotides, the CDR3 is TGCGCCAGCAGCTTGTCGGGAGGGCCATACAATGAGCAGTTCTTC.